The present entry profiles one T cell receptor beta chain with its context. Antigen: not known. When replicate PCRs were run on sorted subsets, they used 200 ng DNA, about 30,000 T cell genomes. The repertoire was sequenced with immunoSEQ multiplex PCR; TCRdb's copy has only in-frame clones and lacks some. The profile shows about 980,000 clones, roughly 72% of them singletons. This entry is derived from a study of shared clonotypes between healthy human individuals. Study-wide results and limits: The study found 4.5% to 6% of naive CD4 clonotypes shared across several donors.

J was trimmed by 6 bases and V by 2 bases; bases with no gene match: 7. The V gene's germline CDR1 is MNHEY and CDR2 SVGAGI. This CDR3 has 15 residues. The TCR comes from a man between 18 and 29 years old in good health. Sample: memory CD4+ T cells sorted from blood. This sample's subset: CD45RA-negative fraction. J is TRBJ2-7 and V is TRBV6-5; 10 bases line up with TRBD2. The CDR3 loop reads CASSYAAGGPSEQYF. CDR3 nucleotides: TGTGCCAGCAGTTACGCAGCGGGAGGGCCGTCCGAGCAGTACTTC.